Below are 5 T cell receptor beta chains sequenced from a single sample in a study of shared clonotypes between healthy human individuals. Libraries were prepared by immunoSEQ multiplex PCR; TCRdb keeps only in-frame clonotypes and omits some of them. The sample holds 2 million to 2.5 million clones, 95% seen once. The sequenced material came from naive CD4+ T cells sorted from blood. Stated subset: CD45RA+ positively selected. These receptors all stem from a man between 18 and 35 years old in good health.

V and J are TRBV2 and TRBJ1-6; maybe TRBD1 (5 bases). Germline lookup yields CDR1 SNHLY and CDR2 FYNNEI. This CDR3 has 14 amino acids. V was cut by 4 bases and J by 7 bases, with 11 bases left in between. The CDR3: CASSGGSSNSPLHF. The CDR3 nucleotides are TGTGCCAGCAGTGGGGGCAGCAGCAATTCACCCCTCCACTTT.

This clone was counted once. The CDR3 sequence is CASSLGQGSGDEQFF. DNA of the CDR3: TGTGCCAGCAGCTTAGGGCAGGGCTCGGGGGATGAGCAGTTCTTC. The chain is built from TRBV7-3 and TRBJ2-1; D perhaps matches TRBD2 (6 bases). This CDR3 has 15 residues. Germline assignment: CDR1 SGHTA and CDR2 FQGTGA. V gave up 2 bases and J gave up 8 bases, with 16 bases separating them.

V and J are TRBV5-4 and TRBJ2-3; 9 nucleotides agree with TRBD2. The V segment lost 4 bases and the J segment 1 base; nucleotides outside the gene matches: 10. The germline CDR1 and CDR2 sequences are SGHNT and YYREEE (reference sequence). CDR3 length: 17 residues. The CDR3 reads CASSLILGLAGTDTQYF. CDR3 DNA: TGTGCCAGCAGCCTGATACTGGGACTAGCAGGCACAGATACGCAGTATTTT.

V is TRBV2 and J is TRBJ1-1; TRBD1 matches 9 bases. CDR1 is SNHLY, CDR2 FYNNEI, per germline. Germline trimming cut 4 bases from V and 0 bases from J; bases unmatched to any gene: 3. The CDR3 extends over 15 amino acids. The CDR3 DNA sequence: TGTGCCAGCAGTGTAACAGGGGGCATGAACACTGAAGCTTTCTTT. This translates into CASSVTGGMNTEAFF.

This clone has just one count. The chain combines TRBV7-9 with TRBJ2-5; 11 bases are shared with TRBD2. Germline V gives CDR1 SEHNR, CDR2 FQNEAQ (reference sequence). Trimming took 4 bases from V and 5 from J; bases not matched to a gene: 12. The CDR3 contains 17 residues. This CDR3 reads CASSSRDSGRAGETQYF. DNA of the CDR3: TGTGCCAGCAGCTCCCGGGATAGCGGGAGGGCCGGGGAGACCCAGTACTTC.